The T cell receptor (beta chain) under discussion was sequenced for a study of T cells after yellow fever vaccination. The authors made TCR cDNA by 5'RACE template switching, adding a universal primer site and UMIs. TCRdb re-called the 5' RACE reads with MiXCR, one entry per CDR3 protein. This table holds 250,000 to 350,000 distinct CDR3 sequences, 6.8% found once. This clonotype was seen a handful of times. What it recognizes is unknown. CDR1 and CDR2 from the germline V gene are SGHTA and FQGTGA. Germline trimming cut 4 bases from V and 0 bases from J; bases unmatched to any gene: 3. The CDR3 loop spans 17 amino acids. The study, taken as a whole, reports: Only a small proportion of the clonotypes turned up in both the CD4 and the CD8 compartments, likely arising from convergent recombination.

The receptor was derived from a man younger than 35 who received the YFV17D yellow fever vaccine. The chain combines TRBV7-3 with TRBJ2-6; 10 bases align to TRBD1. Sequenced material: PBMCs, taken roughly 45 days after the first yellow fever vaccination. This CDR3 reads CASSSGTGDSGANVLTF. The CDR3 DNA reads TGTGCCAGCAGCTCCGGGACAGGGGACTCTGGGGCCAACGTCCTGACTTTC.